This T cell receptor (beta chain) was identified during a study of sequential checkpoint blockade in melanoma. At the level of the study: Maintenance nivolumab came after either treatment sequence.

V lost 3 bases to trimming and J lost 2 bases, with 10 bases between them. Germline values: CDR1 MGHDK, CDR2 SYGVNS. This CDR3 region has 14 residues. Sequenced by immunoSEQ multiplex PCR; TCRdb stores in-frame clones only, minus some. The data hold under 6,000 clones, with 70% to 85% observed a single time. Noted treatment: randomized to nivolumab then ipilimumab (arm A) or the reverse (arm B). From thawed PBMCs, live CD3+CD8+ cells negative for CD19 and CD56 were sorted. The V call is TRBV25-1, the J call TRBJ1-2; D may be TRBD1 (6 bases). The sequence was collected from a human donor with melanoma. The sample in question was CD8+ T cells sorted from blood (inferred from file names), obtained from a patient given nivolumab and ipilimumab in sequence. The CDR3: CASSDWTVNYGYTF. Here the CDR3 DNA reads TGTGCCAGCAGTGACTGGACAGTCAACTATGGCTACACCTTC.